This entry concerns a single TCR beta chain. The antigen is unknown. The source of the sample is a study of cytomegalovirus exposure and HLA in healthy donors. Points from the study as a whole: Within a later analysis, the majority of CMV-associated TCR beta chains appeared HLA-restricted. It was assumed in the presence/absence analyses that sequencing depth was roughly uniform across donors. Immune exposure was documented only through CMV serostatus. Later genetic work tied a missense DCLRE1C variant to beta-chain V and J trimming.

The study ran its PCR with 60 Vbeta and 13 Jbeta primers. Profiled with immunoSEQ multiplex PCR; TCRdb holds only in-frame clones, not every one. This sample has 150,000 to 200,000 clones, with around 75% found just once. The CDR3 runs to 15 residues. The V end lost 6 bases, the J end lost 2 bases, and 16 bases lay between the germline ends. CDR1 and CDR2 from the germline V gene are MNHEY and SVGAGI. The source material was PBMCs. V gene TRBV6-5 combines with J gene TRBJ1-2, with D perhaps matching TRBD1 (5 bases). This sequence originates from a human donor in good health. In DNA, the CDR3 is TGTGCCAGCAGGCACGGCCTGGACACGAACTATGGCTACACCTTC. It is translated as CASRHGLDTNYGYTF.